These 29 T cell receptor beta chains were sequenced from one sample in a study of blood T cell repertoires in COVID-19. TCRdb's copy holds only in-frame clones and misses some; the assay was immunoSEQ multiplex PCR. The profile covers more than 85,000 clones, with over 60% appearing a single time and 16% taken by the ten largest. Sequenced sample: peripheral blood. The receptors stem from a woman of 80 years or more with active or convalescent COVID-19.

This clone was seen a single time. This sequence joins TRBV2 and TRBJ2-5; TRBD1 matches 7 bases. Germline assignment: CDR1 SNHLY and CDR2 FYNNEI. The CDR3 spans 13 residues. The ends lost 8 bases at V and 3 bases at J; junction bases unmatched: 6. The CDR3: CASSYDREETQYF. CDR3 nucleotide sequence: TGTGCCAGCTCTTATGACAGGGAAGAGACCCAGTACTTC. The full variable domain, in which reference TRBV2 and TRBJ2-5 provide the parts outside the CDR3, is EPEVTQTPSHQVTQMGQEVILRCVPISNHLYFYWYRQILGQKVEFLVSFYNNEISEKSEIFDDQFSVERPDGSNFTLKIRSTKLEDSAMYFCASSYDREETQYFGPGTRLLVL.

This clone was seen only a few times. The chain recombines TRBV14 with TRBJ1-3; 9 bases line up with TRBD1. Germline lookup yields CDR1 SGHDN and CDR2 FVKESK. The CDR3 length is 16 residues. Germline trimming cut 2 bases from V and 9 bases from J; bases unmatched to any gene: 11. The CDR3 sequence is CASSQRLGQGGGTIYF. CDR3 bases: TGTGCCAGCAGCCAAAGATTGGGACAGGGAGGCGGCACCATATATTTT.

This chain joins TRBV18 and TRBJ2-1, with TRBD2 matching over 15 bases. The CDR3 is 15 residues long. Per the germline V gene, CDR1 is KGHSH and CDR2 is LQKENI. With 3 bases clipped from V and 13 bases from J, the junction kept 7 bases outside the gene matches. Written as DNA, the CDR3 is TGTGCCAGCTCACCCCCGGGACTAGCGGGAGGTCCTCAGTTCTTC. Translated: CASSPPGLAGGPQFF. Filled out from reference TRBV18 and TRBJ2-1, the complete variable domain reads NAGVMQNPRHLVRRRGQEARLRCSPMKGHSHVYWYRQLPEEGLKFMVYLQKENIIDESGMPKERFSAEFPKEGPSILRIQQVVRGDSAAYFCASSPPGLAGGPQFFGPGTRLTVL.

The DNA for the CDR3 is TGTGCCAGCAGCTTATTGTCGCGGGGCTACACCTTC. This codes for CASSLLSRGYTF. V usage is TRBV5-6 and J usage is TRBJ1-2; D is undetermined. V was shortened by 2 bases and J by 8 bases, with 10 bases between the two germline ends. Germline lookup yields CDR1 SGHDT and CDR2 YYEEEE. There are 12 residues in the CDR3.

The chain has TRBV20-1 and TRBJ2-5, with 16 bases that match TRBD2. The germline CDR1 and CDR2 sequences are DFQATT and SNEGSKA (reference sequence). V gave up 3 bases and J gave up 5 bases; unmatched junction bases: 18. This CDR3 contains 20 residues. Here the CDR3 DNA reads TGCAGTGCTAGTACTGTCCCGGGACTAGCGGGAGGGCGGGGTGCGGAGACCCAGTACTTC. This translates into CSASTVPGLAGGRGAETQYF.

Written as DNA, the CDR3 is TGTGCCAGTAGTATATCGGGGCTAGCGGGAGGAGGGTCCTACGAGCAGTACTTC. This gives the protein CASSISGLAGGGSYEQYF. The chain combines TRBV19 with TRBJ2-7, with 11 bases identical to TRBD2. V dropped 2 bases and J dropped 1; count of bases not matched to a gene: 10. Per the germline V gene, CDR1 is LNHDA and CDR2 is SQIVND (reference sequence). This CDR3 comprises 18 residues.

The chain combines TRBV12-5 with TRBJ2-7; D is undetermined. CDR3 length: 11 amino acids. The V gene's germline CDR1 is LGHNT and CDR2 FRNRAP. V shed 4 bases and J shed 7 bases, with 8 bases lying between them. CDR3 nucleotides: TGTGCTAGTGGTTCCACCGGGGAGCAGTACTTC. Its protein product is CASGSTGEQYF.

The rearrangement uses TRBV10-2 and TRBJ1-2; maybe TRBD1 (6 bases). Germline CDR1 is WSHSY and CDR2 is SAAADI. The CDR3 length is 12 residues. Trimming removed 5 bases at V and 7 bases at J, with 11 bases between. CDR3 sequence (DNA): TGCGCCAGCAGTCGAGGGGGTGGTGGCTACACCTTC. Protein sequence: CASSRGGGGYTF.

CDR3 DNA sequence: TGTGCCAGCAGCGCCCGCAACAGGGACGGGTACTGGGATGAGCAGTTCTTC. Its translation is CASSARNRDGYWDEQFF. J is TRBJ2-1 and V is TRBV9, with D possibly matching TRBD1 (6 bases). Trimming stripped 3 bases from V and 8 bases from J, with 24 bases between. CDR3 length equals 17 residues. CDR1 and CDR2 from the germline V gene are SGDLS and YYNGEE. The whole variable domain, filled in from reference TRBV9 and TRBJ2-1, reads DSGVTQTPKHLITATGQRVTLRCSPRSGDLSVYWYQQSLDQGLQFLIQYYNGEERAKGNILERFSAQQFPDLHSELNLSSLELGDSALYFCASSARNRDGYWDEQFFGPGTRLTVL.

The gene calls are TRBV7-2 and TRBJ2-2, with a weak D call TRBD2 (5 bases). V was shortened by 2 bases and J by 5 bases, with 12 bases between the two germline ends. CDR3 length: 15 amino acids. Germline CDR1 reads SGHTA; CDR2 reads FQGNSA. The CDR3 reads CASSLSRPGTGELFF. The CDR3 DNA reads TGTGCCAGCAGCTTAAGTCGGCCGGGGACCGGGGAGCTGTTTTTT. The variable domain in full, completed from reference TRBV7-2 and TRBJ2-2, reads GAGVSQSPSNKVTEKGKDVELRCDPISGHTALYWYRQSLGQGLEFLIYFQGNSAPDKSGLPSDRFSAERTGGSVSTLTIQRTQQEDSAVYLCASSLSRPGTGELFFGEGSRLTVL.

The chain couples TRBV5-4 to TRBJ2-3, with TRBD2 matching 11 bases. Trimming at V came to 4 bases and at J to 0 bases, leaving 4 bases not matched to a gene. This CDR3 is built from 16 residues. Germline V lookup: CDR1 SGHNT, CDR2 YYREEE (reference sequence). DNA of the CDR3: TGTGCCAGCAGCCGAAGGACTAGCGGGAGCACAGATACGCAGTATTTT. Translated: CASSRRTSGSTDTQYF.

The table lists this clone with a count of one. The chain carries TRBV5-5 and TRBJ2-6; the D gene is possibly TRBD1 (6 bases). Germline CDR1 reads SGHKS; CDR2 reads YYEKEE (reference sequence). The CDR3 is made up of 15 amino acids. V was pared by 2 bases and J by 2 bases, with 8 bases between. The CDR3 protein is CASSFSGAGANVLTF. DNA for the CDR3: TGTGCCAGCAGCTTCTCAGGGGCTGGGGCCAACGTCCTGACTTTC.

The chain has TRBV29-1 and TRBJ1-1; 7 bases agree with TRBD1. CDR3 length: 13 residues. Trimming took 8 bases from V and 1 from J; bases not matched to a gene: 7. Per germline, CDR1 SQVTM and CDR2 ANQGSEA. The CDR3 DNA reads TGCAGCTCGTGGGACAGCAAGAACACTGAAGCTTTCTTT. It translates to CSSWDSKNTEAFF.

The V gene is TRBV5-1, the J gene TRBJ2-4; 10 nucleotides match TRBD2. Looked up from germline, CDR1 is SGHRS and CDR2 is YFSETQ. The CDR3 length is 18 residues. J lost 5 bases, V lost 1 base, and 12 bases had no gene match. CDR3 bases: TGCGCCAGCAGCTTGCCCCTCTCAGCGGGAGGGGTACAAAACATTCAGTACTTC. This gives the protein CASSLPLSAGGVQNIQYF. The full variable domain, with the rest looked up from reference TRBV5-1 and TRBJ2-4, is KAGVTQTPRYLIKTRGQQVTLSCSPISGHRSVSWYQQTPGQGLQFLFEYFSETQRNKGNFPGRFSGRQFSNSRSEMNVSTLELGDSALYLCASSLPLSAGGVQNIQYFGAGTRLSVL.

V and J are TRBV5-5 and TRBJ1-1; no clear D gene. The CDR3 is 16 amino acids. Trimming pared 1 base from V and 0 bases from J, leaving 13 bases between. Germline values: CDR1 SGHKS, CDR2 YYEKEE (reference sequence). The CDR3 reads CASSLSGSLMNTEAFF. DNA of the CDR3: TGTGCCAGCAGCTTGTCAGGCAGCCTCATGAACACTGAAGCTTTCTTT.

The chain is built from TRBV3-1 (or the pseudogene TRBV3-2) and TRBJ2-7, with D maybe TRBD2 (6 bases). The CDR3 consists of 12 residues. Germline CDR1 reads LGHDT; CDR2 reads YNNKEL (reference sequence). V lost 3 bases, J lost 4 bases, and 7 bases lay in between. CDR3 region: CASSHGLYEQYF. The CDR3 bases are TGTGCCAGCAGCCACGGACTATACGAGCAGTACTTC.

This clone was detected once. V and J are TRBV6-2 or TRBV6-3 and TRBJ2-3; D gene uncertain. Germline-derived CDR1 and CDR2 are MNHEY and SVGEGT. The CDR3 is 10 amino acids. V lost 5 bases and J lost 5, with 2 bases in between. This CDR3 is CASSRDTQYF. In DNA form, the CDR3 reads TGTGCCAGCAGTCGAGATACGCAGTATTTT.

The chain joins TRBV4-1 to TRBJ2-3; D is perhaps TRBD2 (7 bases). The V and J ends lost 4 bases and 0 bases respectively, with 17 bases between them. The germline gives CDR1 MGHRA, CDR2 YSYEKL. CDR3 length: 17 residues. CDR3 bases: TGCGCCAGCAGCCGGGGGGGCGGGACCACTAGCACAGATACGCAGTATTTT. Its protein product is CASSRGGGTTSTDTQYF.

This rearrangement joins TRBV10-3 to TRBJ1-2; D might be TRBD1 (5 bases). The CDR3 sequence is 14 residues long. Germline values: CDR1 ENHRY, CDR2 SYGVKD. V was clipped by 2 bases and J by 3 bases, with 10 bases between them. The CDR3 here is CAISETGAYYGYTF. For the CDR3, the DNA is TGTGCCATCAGTGAGACAGGCGCATACTATGGCTACACCTTC.

The V and J genes are TRBV15 and TRBJ2-1; D remains ambiguous. CDR1 LNHNV and CDR2 YYDKDF come from the germline V gene (reference sequence). Trimming removed 6 bases from V and 8 bases from J, with 17 bases in between. This CDR3 contains 14 residues. In DNA form, the CDR3 reads TGTGCCACCAGTGTCTTCGGGTTGACTTATGAGCAGTTCTTC. As protein: CATSVFGLTYEQFF.

The chain is built from TRBV14 and TRBJ2-5; D might be TRBD1 (5 bases). V gave up 0 bases and J gave up 2 bases, with 7 bases separating them. CDR1 is SGHDN and CDR2 is FVKESK in the germline V gene. The CDR3 length is 14 residues. This CDR3 reads CASSQDTGQETQYF. Written as DNA, the CDR3 is TGTGCCAGCAGCCAAGATACAGGTCAAGAGACCCAGTACTTC.

The J gene is TRBJ1-4, the V gene TRBV10-2; 8 bases agree with TRBD1. Per the germline V gene, CDR1 is WSHSY and CDR2 is SAAADI. Germline trimming cut 9 bases from V and 6 bases from J; bases unmatched to any gene: 9. The CDR3 totals 14 residues. The CDR3 loop reads CASGGTGSHEKLFF. The CDR3 DNA follows: TGCGCCAGTGGGGGGACAGGATCACATGAAAAACTGTTTTTT.

This clone was recorded only once. This chain joins TRBV13 and TRBJ2-3; possible D gene TRBD2, 6 bases. CDR1 PRHDT and CDR2 FYEKMQ come from the germline V gene (reference sequence). V dropped 0 bases and J dropped 2 bases, with 12 bases sitting between them. This CDR3 region has 16 residues. CDR3 nucleotides: TGTGCCAGCAGCTTAGGGGCGGGGCAGTCCACAGATACGCAGTATTTT. Encoded protein: CASSLGAGQSTDTQYF.

V is TRBV29-1 and J is TRBJ2-1, with 8 positions matching TRBD1. The CDR3 is 16 amino acids. Germline lookup yields CDR1 SQVTM and CDR2 ANQGSEA. With 6 bases clipped from V and 8 bases from J, the junction kept 18 bases outside the gene matches. CDR3 amino acids: CSVGRLRDRPLDEQFF. The CDR3 DNA is TGCAGCGTCGGACGGCTCCGGGACAGGCCCCTCGATGAGCAGTTCTTC.

The V gene is TRBV28, the J gene TRBJ2-2; D not certain. This CDR3 has 13 residues. V was clipped by 5 bases and J by 6 bases, with 10 bases between them. Germline CDR1 and CDR2: MDHEN and SYDVKM. The CDR3: CASSGLSPGELFF. CDR3 coding DNA: TGTGCCAGCAGTGGGCTGAGCCCCGGGGAGCTGTTTTTT.

This clone has at least ten counts. This sequence joins TRBV5-1 and TRBJ2-3, with 14 bases identical to TRBD2. This CDR3 has 16 residues. Germline CDR1 SGHRS, CDR2 YFSETQ. V shed 0 bases, J shed 6 bases, and the junction held 3 bases outside the gene matches. The CDR3 DNA is TGCGCCAGCAGCTTGGAGAGACTAGCGGGAGGGGATACGCAGTATTTT. Translating it yields CASSLERLAGGDTQYF.

The chain links TRBV5-1 to TRBJ2-2; TRBD2 might be the D (6 bases). This CDR3 has 16 amino acids. Per germline, CDR1 SGHRS and CDR2 YFSETQ. V was shortened by 7 bases and J by 4 bases, with 20 bases between the two germline ends. This CDR3 reads CASSEVVSGGTGELFF. CDR3 bases: TGCGCCAGCTCCGAGGTTGTTTCCGGGGGCACCGGGGAGCTGTTTTTT.

This clone was recorded only once. This sequence joins TRBV5-1 and TRBJ2-5; 9 bases agree with TRBD2. J was trimmed by 1 base and V by 1 base; bases with no gene match: 2. Looked up from germline, CDR1 is SGHRS and CDR2 is YFSETQ. This CDR3 has 15 residues. This CDR3 reads CASSLLRGGQETQYF. In DNA, the CDR3 is TGCGCCAGCAGCTTGTTGCGGGGGGGCCAAGAGACCCAGTACTTC.

The CDR3 bases are TGTGCCAGCAGCTTAAGAGCGGGGCGACCCTACGAGCAGTACTTC. It codes for CASSLRAGRPYEQYF. This rearrangement joins TRBV7-9 to TRBJ2-7; 7 nucleotides agree with TRBD2. The germline V gene encodes CDR1 SEHNR and CDR2 FQNEAQ (reference sequence). Unmatched junction bases numbered 6, after V lost 2 bases and J lost 2 bases. CDR3 length: 15 residues.